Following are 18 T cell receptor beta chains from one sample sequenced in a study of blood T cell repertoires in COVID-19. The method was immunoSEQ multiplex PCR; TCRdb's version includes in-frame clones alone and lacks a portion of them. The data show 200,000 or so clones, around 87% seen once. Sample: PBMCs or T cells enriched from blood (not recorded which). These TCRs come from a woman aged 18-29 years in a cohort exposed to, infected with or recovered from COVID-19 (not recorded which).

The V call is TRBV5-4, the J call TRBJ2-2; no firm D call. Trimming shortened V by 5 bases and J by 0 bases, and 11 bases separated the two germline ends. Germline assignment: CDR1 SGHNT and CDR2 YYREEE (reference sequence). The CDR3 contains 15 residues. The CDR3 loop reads CASRPDIANTGELFF. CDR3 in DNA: TGTGCCAGCAGACCCGACATCGCGAACACCGGGGAGCTGTTTTTT.

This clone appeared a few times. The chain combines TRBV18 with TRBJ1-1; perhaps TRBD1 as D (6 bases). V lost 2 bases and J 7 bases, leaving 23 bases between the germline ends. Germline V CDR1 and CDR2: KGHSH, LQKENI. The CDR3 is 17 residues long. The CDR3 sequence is CASSPAMAGVGVVEAFF. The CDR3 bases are TGTGCCAGCTCACCAGCGATGGCAGGGGTCGGTGTCGTTGAAGCTTTCTTT.

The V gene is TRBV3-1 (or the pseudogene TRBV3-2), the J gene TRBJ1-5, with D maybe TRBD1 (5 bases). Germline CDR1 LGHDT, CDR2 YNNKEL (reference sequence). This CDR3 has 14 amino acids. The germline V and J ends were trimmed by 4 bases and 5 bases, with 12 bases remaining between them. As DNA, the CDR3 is TGTGCCAGCAGCCGCGGGGGGACCTATCAGCCCCAGCATTTT. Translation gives CASSRGGTYQPQHF.

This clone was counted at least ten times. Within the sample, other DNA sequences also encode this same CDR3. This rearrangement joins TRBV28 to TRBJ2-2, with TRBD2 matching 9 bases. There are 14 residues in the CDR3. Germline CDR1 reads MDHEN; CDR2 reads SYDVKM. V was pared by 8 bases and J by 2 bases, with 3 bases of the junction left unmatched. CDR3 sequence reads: CASLSGGNTGELFF. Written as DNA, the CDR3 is TGTGCCAGCCTTAGCGGGGGCAACACCGGGGAGCTGTTTTTT.

CDR3 sequence: CASSLHISDSYNEQFF. CDR3 coding DNA: TGTGCCAGCAGCTTGCATATTTCGGACAGCTACAATGAGCAGTTCTTC. This chain uses TRBV7-2 with TRBJ2-1, with D perhaps TRBD1 (6 bases). This CDR3 comprises 16 residues. V lost 3 bases to trimming and J lost 3 bases, with 15 bases between them. Germline values: CDR1 SGHTA, CDR2 FQGNSA.

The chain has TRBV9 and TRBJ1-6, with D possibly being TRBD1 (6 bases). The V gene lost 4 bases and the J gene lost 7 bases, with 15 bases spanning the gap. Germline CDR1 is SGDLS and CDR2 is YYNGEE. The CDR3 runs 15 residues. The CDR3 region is CASSSTGTKNSPLHF. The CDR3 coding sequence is TGTGCCAGCAGCAGTACCGGGACAAAGAATTCACCCCTCCACTTT.

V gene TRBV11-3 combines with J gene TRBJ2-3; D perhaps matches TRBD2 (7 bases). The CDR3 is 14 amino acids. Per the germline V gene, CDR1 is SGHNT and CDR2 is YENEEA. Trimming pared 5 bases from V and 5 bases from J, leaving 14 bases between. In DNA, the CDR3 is TGTGCCAGCAGCCTAAGGGGGGGGATAGATACGCAGTATTTT. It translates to CASSLRGGIDTQYF.

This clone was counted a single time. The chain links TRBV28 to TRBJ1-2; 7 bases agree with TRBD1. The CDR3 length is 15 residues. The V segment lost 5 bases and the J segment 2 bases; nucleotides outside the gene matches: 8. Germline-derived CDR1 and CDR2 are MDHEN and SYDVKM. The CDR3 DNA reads TGTGCCAGCAGTCTTACCGGGACAGCGAACTATGGCTACACCTTC. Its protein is CASSLTGTANYGYTF.

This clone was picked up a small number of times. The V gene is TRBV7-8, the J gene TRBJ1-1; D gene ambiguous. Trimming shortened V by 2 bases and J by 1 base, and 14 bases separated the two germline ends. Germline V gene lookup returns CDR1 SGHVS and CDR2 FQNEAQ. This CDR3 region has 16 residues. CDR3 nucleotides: TGTGCCAGCAGCTTAAGGTTGGCGGGAGGGAACACTGAAGCTTTCTTT. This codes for CASSLRLAGGNTEAFF.

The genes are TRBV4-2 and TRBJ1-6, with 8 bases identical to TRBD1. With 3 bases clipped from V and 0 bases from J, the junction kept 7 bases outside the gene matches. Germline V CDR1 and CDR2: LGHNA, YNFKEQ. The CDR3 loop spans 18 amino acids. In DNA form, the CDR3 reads TGTGCCAGCAGCCAGGGACAGGTGAGGAGCTCCTATAATTCACCCCTCCACTTT. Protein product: CASSQGQVRSSYNSPLHF.

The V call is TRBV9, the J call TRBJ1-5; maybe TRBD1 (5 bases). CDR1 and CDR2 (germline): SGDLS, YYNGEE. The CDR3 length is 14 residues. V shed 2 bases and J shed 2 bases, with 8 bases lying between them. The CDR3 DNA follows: TGTGCCAGCAGCGTCTGGGGGGGCAATCAGCCCCAGCATTTT. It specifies CASSVWGGNQPQHF.

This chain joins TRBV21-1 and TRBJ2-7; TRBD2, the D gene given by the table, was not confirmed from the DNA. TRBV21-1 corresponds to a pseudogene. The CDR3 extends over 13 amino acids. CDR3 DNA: TGTGCCAGCAGGAGGTACTTGAACAACGAGCAGTACTTC. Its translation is CASRRYLNNEQYF.

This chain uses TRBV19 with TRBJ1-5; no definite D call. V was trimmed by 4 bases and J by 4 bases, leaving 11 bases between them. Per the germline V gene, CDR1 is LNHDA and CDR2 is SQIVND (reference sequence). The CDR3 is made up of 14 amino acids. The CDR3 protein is CASSTGFGNQPQHF. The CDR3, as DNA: TGTGCCAGTAGTACGGGTTTCGGGAATCAGCCCCAGCATTTT.

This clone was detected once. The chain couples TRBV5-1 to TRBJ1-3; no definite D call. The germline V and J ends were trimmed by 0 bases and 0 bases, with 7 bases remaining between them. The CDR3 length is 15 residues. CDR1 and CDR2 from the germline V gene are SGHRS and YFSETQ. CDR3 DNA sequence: TGCGCCAGCAGCTTGGTGGGGAGCTCTGGAAACACCATATATTTT. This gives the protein CASSLVGSSGNTIYF.

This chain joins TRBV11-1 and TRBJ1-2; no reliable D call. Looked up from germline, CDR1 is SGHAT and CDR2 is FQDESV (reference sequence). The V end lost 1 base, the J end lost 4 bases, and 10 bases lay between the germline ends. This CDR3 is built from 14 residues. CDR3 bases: TGTGCCAGCAGCTTAGAGGAGGGAGGCTATGGCTACACCTTC. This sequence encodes CASSLEEGGYGYTF.

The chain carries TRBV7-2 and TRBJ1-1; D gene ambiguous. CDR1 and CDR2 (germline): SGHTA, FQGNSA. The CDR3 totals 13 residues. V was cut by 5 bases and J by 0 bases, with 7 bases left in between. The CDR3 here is CASSAQMNTEAFF. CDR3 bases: TGTGCCAGCAGCGCACAGATGAACACTGAAGCTTTCTTT.

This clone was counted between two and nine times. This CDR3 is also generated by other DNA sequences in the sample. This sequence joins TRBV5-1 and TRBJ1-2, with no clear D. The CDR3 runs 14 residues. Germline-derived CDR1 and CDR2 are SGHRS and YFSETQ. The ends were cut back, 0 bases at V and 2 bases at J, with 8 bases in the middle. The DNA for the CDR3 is TGCGCCAGCAGCTTGGCTCCGGGAAACTATGGCTACACCTTC. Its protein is CASSLAPGNYGYTF.

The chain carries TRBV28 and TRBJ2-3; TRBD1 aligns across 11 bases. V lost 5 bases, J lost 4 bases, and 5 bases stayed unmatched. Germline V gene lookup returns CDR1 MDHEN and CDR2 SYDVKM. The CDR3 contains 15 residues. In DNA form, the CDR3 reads TGTGCCAGCAGTCCACCGGGACAGGGGGCAGATACGCAGTATTTT. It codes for CASSPPGQGADTQYF.